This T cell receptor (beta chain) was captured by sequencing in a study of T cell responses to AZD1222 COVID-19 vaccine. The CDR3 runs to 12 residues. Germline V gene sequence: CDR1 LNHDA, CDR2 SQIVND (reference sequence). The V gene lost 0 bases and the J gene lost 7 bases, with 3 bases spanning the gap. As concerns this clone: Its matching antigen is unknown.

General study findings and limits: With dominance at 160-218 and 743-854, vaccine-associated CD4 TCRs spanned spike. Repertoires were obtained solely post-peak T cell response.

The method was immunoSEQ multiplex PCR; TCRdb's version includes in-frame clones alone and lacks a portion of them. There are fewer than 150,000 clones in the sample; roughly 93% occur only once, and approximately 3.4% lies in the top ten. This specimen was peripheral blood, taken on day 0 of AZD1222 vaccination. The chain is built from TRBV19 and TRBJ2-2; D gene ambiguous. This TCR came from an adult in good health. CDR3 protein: CASSIDLGELFF. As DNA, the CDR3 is TGTGCCAGTAGTATAGATCTCGGGGAGCTGTTTTTT.